This TCR beta chain was identified during a study of brain T cells in children with intractable seizures. V lost 7 bases and J 10 bases, leaving 20 bases between the germline ends. The CDR3 sequence is 15 residues long. CDR1 is SNHLY and CDR2 is FYNNEI in the germline V gene. TCRdb keeps only in-frame clones here, not all; method: immunoSEQ multiplex PCR. The table has approximately 330,000 clones, over 90% seen once. Time point reported: blood from clinic visit 5 months post-surgery; TSC patient then seizure free. Patients received at least one anti-epileptic drug before surgery. This clone was recorded only once.

The V call is TRBV2, the J call TRBJ1-6, with a possible D match to TRBD1 (5 bases). The receptor was isolated from a boy younger than two with tuberous sclerosis and intractable seizures. Sequencing was performed on peripheral blood, taken roughly 5 months after surgery. The CDR3 spells CASITRGKGASPLHF. In DNA form, the CDR3 reads TGTGCCAGCATCACACGAGGAAAAGGGGCCTCACCCCTCCACTTT.